This TCR beta chain was recorded in a study of shared clonotypes between healthy human individuals. Concerning this clone itself: The sample carries other DNA sequences with the same CDR3.

Original processing methods: Junction-only sequences without quality scores were provided by ImmunoSEQ, so filtering was different. Data came from immunoSEQ multiplex PCR; TCRdb stores just in-frame clones and leaves some out. Clone size and V and J calls were adopted from that table, with D and trimming inferred from the DNA. The sample lists about 2 million clones; approximately 94% were seen once. Naive CD8 isolation took CD45RO-negative cells positively selected for CCR7 and excluded terminally differentiated effector memory CD45RA+ cells. Trimming removed 4 bases from V and 5 bases from J; junction bases left unmatched: 8. The CDR3 runs to 16 residues. Germline values: CDR1 PRHDT, CDR2 FYEKMQ (reference sequence).

This sequence was found in a man between 18 and 35 years old in good health. The sequencing input was naive CD8+ T cells sorted from blood. This chain uses TRBV13 with TRBJ2-5; 12 bases are a match to TRBD1. CDR3 loop: CASSSEGQGAGETQYF. CDR3 bases: TGTGCCAGCAGCTCGGAGGGACAGGGGGCGGGGGAGACCCAGTACTTC. The variable domain in full, completed from reference TRBV13 and TRBJ2-5, reads AAGVIQSPRHLIKEKRETATLKCYPIPRHDTVYWYQQGPGQDPQFLISFYEKMQSDKGSIPDRFSAQQFSDYHSELNMSSLELGDSALYFCASSSEGQGAGETQYFGPGTRLLVL.